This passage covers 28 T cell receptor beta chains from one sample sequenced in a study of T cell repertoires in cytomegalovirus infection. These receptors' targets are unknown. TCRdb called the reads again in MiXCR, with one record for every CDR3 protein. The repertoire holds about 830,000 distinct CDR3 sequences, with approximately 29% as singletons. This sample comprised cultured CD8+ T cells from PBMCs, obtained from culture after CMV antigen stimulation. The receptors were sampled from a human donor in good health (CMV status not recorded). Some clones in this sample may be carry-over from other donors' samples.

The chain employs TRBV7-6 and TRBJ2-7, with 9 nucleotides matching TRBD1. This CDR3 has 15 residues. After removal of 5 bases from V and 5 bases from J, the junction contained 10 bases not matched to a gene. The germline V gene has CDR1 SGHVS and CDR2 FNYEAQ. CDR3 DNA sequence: TGTGCCAGCAGCATGCCGGGACAGGGTACCCACGAGCAGTACTTC. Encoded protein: CASSMPGQGTHEQYF.

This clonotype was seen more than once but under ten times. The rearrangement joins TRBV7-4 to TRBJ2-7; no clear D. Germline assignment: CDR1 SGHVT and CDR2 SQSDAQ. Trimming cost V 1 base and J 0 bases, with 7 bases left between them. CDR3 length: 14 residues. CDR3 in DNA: TGTGCCAGCAGCTTAGGTCCAGGCTCCTACGAGCAGTACTTC. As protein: CASSLGPGSYEQYF.

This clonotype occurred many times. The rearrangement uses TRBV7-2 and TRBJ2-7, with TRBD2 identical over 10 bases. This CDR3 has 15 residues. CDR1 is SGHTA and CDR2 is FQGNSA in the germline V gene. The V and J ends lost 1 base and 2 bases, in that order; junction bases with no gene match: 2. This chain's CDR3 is CASSLDTSGAYEQYV. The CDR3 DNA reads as TGTGCCAGCAGCTTAGACACTAGCGGGGCCTACGAGCAGTACGTC.

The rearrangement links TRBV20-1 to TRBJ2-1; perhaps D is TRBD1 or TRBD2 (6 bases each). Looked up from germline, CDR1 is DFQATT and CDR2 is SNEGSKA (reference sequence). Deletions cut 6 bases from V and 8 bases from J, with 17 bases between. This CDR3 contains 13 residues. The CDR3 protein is CSASEPGGDEQFF. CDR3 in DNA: TGCAGTGCCTCCGAGCCCGGGGGCGATGAGCAGTTCTTC.

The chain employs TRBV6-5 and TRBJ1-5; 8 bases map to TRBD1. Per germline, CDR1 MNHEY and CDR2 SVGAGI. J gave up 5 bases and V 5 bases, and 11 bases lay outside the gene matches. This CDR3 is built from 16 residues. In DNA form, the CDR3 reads TGTGCCAGCAGTGACTTAGGACAGGGTCTGCATCAGCCCCAGCATTTT. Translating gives CASSDLGQGLHQPQHF.

The CDR3: CASSFPQGQETQYF. DNA of the CDR3: TGTGCCAGCAGCTTCCCACAGGGGCAAGAGACCCAGTACTTC. V usage is TRBV7-9 and J usage is TRBJ2-5, with 7 bases lining up with TRBD1. The germline V gene has CDR1 SEHNR and CDR2 FQNEAQ (reference sequence). V shed 3 bases, J shed 2 bases, and the junction held 3 bases outside the gene matches. The CDR3 has 14 amino acids.

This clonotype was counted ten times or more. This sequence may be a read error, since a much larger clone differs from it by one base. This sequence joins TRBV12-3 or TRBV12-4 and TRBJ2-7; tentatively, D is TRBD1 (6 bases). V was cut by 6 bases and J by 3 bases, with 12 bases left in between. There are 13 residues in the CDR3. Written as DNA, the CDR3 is TGTGCCAGCAGCGCCCCGGACAGCTACGAGCAGTACTTC. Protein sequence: CASSAPDSYEQYF.

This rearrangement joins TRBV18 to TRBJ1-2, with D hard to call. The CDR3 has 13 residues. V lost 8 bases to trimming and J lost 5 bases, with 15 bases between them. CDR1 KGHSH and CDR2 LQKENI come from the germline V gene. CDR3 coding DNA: TGTGCCAGCGCCGAGGCCCCTGATTATGGCTACACCTTC. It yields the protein CASAEAPDYGYTF.

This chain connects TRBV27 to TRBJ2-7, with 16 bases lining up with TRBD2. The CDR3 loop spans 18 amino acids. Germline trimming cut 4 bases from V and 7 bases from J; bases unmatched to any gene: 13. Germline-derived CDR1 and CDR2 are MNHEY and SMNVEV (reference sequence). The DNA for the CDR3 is TGTGCCAGCAGTTCCTTCGCGGGACTAGCGGGGGGGATGGATGAGCAGTACTTC. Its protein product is CASSSFAGLAGGMDEQYF.

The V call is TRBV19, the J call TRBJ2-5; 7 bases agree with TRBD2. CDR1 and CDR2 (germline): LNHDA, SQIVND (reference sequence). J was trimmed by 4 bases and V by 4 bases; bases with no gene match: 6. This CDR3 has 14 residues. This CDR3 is CASSTGLRLETQYF. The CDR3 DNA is TGTGCCAGTAGTACGGGACTACGACTAGAGACCCAGTACTTC.

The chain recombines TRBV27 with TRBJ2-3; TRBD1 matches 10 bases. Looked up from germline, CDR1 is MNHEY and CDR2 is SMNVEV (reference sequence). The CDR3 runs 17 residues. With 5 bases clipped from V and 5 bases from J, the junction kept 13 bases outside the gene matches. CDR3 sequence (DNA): TGTGCCAGCAGTCTCCCCCGGACAGGGGGTTTAGTAGATACGCAGTATTTT. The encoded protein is CASSLPRTGGLVDTQYF.

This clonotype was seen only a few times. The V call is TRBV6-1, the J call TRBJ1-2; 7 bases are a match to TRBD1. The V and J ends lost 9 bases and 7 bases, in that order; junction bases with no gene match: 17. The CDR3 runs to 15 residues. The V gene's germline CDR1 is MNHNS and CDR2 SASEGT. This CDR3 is CARTGRKGSQGGYTF. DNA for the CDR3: TGTGCCAGGACAGGGAGGAAGGGAAGTCAGGGTGGCTACACCTTC.

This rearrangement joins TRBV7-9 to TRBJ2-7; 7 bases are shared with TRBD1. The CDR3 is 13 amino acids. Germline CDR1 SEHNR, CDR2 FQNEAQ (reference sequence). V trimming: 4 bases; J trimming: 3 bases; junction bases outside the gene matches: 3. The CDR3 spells CASSYGQDYEQYV. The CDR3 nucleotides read TGTGCCAGCAGCTACGGACAGGACTACGAGCAGTACGTC.

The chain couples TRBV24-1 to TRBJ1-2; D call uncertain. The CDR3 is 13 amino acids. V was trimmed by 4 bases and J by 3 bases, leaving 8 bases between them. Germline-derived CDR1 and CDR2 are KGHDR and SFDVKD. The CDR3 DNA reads TGTGCCACCAGTGAAGGACCGGACTATGGCTACACCTTC. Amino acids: CATSEGPDYGYTF.

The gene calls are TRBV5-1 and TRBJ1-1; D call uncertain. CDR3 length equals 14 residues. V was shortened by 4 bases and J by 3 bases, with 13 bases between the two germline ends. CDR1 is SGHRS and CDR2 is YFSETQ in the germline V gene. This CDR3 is CASSNTWEDTEAFF. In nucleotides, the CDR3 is TGCGCCAGCAGCAACACCTGGGAGGACACTGAAGCTTTCTTT.

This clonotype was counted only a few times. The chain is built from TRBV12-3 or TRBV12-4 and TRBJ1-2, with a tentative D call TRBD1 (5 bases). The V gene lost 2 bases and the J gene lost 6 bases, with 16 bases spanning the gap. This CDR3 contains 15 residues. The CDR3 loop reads CASSLFGTAPNGYTF. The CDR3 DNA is TGTGCCAGCAGTTTATTCGGGACGGCCCCCAATGGCTACACCTTC.

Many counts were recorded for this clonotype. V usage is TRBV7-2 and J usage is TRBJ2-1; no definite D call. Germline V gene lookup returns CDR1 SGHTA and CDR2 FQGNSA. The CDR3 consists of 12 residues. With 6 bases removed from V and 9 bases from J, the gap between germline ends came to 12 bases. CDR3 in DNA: TGTGCCAGCAGTCCAACCCCGTCTGAGCAGTTCTTC. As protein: CASSPTPSEQFF.

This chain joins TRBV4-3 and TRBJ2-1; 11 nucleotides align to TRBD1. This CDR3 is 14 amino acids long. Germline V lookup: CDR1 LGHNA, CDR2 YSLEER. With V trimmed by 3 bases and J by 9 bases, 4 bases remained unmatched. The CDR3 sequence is CASSHWTGGIEQFF. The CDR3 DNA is TGCGCCAGCAGCCATTGGACAGGGGGCATTGAGCAGTTCTTC.

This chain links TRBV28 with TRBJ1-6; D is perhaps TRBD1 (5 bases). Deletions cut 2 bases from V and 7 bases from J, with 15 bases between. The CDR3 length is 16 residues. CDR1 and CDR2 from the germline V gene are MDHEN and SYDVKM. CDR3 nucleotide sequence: TGTGCCAGCAGTTTAGGGGGGATTCCGGACAATTCACCCCTCCACTTT. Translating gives CASSLGGIPDNSPLHF. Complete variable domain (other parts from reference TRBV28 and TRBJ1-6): DVKVTQSSRYLVKRTGEKVFLECVQDMDHENMFWYRQDPGLGLRLIYFSYDVKMKEKGDIPEGYSVSREKKERFSLILESASTNQTSMYLCASSLGGIPDNSPLHFGNGTRLTVT.

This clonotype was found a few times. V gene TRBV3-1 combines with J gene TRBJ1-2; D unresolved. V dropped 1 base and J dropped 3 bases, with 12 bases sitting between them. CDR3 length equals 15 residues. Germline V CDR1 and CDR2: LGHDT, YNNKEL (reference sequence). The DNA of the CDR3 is TGTGCCAGCAGCCAAGCCGCCGGCGGGGACTATGGCTACACCTTC. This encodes CASSQAAGGDYGYTF.

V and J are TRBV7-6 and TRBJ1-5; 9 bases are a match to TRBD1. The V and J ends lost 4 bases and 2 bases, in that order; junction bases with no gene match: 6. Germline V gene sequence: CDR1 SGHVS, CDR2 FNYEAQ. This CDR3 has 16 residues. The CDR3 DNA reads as TGTGCCAGCAGCTCGACGGACAGGGGTGGCAATCAGCCCCAGCATTTT. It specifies CASSSTDRGGNQPQHF.

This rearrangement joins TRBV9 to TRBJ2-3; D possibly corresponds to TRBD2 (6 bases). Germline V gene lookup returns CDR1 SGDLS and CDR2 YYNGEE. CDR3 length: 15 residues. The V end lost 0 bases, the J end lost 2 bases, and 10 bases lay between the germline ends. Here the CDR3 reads CASSVESGLTDTQYF. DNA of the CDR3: TGTGCCAGCAGCGTAGAGAGCGGGCTCACAGATACGCAGTATTTT.

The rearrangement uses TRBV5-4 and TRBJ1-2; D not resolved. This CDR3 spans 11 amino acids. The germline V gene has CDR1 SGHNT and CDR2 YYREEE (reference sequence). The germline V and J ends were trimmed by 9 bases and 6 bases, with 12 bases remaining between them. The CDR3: CAIKKEHGYTF. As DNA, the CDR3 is TGTGCCATCAAAAAGGAGCATGGCTACACCTTC.

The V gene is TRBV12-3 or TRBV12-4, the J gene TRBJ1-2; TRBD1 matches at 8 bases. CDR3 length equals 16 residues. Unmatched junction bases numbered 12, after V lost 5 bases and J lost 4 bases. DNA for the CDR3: TGTGCCAGCAGTCTGACGGGGGCAGGGGGCGGCTATGGCTACACCTTC. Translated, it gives CASSLTGAGGGYGYTF.

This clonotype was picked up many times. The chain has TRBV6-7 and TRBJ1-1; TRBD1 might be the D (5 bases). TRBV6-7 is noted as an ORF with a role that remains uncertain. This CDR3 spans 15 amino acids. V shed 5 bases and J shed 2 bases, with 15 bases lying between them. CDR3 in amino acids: CASSLAARDNTEAFF. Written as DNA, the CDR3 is TGTGCCAGCAGTCTCGCCGCGAGGGACAACACTGAAGCTTTCTTT.

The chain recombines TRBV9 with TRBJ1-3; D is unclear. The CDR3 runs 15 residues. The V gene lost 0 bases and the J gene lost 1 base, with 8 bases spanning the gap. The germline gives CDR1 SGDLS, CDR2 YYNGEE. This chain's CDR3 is CASSVERASGNTIYF. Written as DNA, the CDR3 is TGTGCCAGCAGCGTAGAAAGAGCTTCTGGAAACACCATATATTTT.

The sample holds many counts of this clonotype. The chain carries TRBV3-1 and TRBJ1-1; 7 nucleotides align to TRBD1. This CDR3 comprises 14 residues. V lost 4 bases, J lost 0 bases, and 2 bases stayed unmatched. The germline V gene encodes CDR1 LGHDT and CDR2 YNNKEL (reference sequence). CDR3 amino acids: CASSPDRMNTEAFF. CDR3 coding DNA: TGTGCCAGCAGCCCGGACAGGATGAACACTGAAGCTTTCTTT.

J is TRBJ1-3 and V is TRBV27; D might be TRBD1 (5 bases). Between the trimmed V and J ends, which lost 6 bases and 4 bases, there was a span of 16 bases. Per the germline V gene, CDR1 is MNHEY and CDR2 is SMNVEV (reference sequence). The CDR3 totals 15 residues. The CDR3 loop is CASSIATGPGNTIYF. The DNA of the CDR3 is TGTGCCAGCAGCATCGCTACGGGGCCAGGAAACACCATATATTTT.